The 20 T cell receptor beta chains in this list originate from one sample, sequenced in a study of blood T cell repertoires in COVID-19. Libraries were prepared by immunoSEQ multiplex PCR; TCRdb keeps only in-frame clonotypes and omits some of them. The table lists about 170,000 clones, roughly 93% of them singletons, with approximately 5% in the top ten. Material for sequencing was peripheral blood. The receptors originated from a man aged 18 to 29 with COVID-19, enrolled during active disease.

The CDR3 DNA is TGTGTTTGCCAAGGGGGATTTTACAATGAGCAGTTCTTC. Protein product: CVCQGGFYNEQFF. The chain is built from TRBV27 and TRBJ2-1, with D possibly TRBD1 on 6 matching bases. The length of the CDR3 is 13 residues. The V gene's germline CDR1 is MNHEY and CDR2 SMNVEV (reference sequence).

The chain couples TRBV7-6 to TRBJ1-1; D gene ambiguous. The CDR3 is made up of 16 amino acids. V was cut by 1 base and J by 0 bases, with 12 bases left in between. Germline V lookup: CDR1 SGHVS, CDR2 FNYEAQ. The CDR3 region has the DNA TGTGCCAGCAGCTTAGGATGGGCAGGCCTGAACACTGAAGCTTTCTTT. As protein: CASSLGWAGLNTEAFF.

V and J are TRBV24-1 and TRBJ2-1, with 7 bases lining up with TRBD2. Germline CDR1 KGHDR, CDR2 SFDVKD. This CDR3 has 15 residues. The ends lost 4 bases at V and 3 bases at J; junction bases unmatched: 5. In DNA, the CDR3 is TGTGCCACCAGTGACCCTAGCGGTATCTACAATGAGCAGTTCTTC. It translates to CATSDPSGIYNEQFF.

The chain employs TRBV11-2 and TRBJ2-1; 7 bases agree with TRBD1. The CDR3 consists of 12 residues. The V gene's germline CDR1 is SGHAT and CDR2 FQNNGV. V dropped 4 bases and J dropped 15; count of bases not matched to a gene: 9. The CDR3 coding sequence is TGTGCCAGCAGCTCCAACAGGGGAATTCGGTTCTTC. Amino acid sequence: CASSSNRGIRFF.

V usage is TRBV6-5 and J usage is TRBJ2-7, with D possibly TRBD1 on 6 matching bases. The germline CDR1 and CDR2 sequences are MNHEY and SVGAGI. V shed 4 bases and J shed 7 bases, with 11 bases lying between them. This CDR3 has 12 residues. CDR3 protein: CASSLGHGEQYF. The CDR3 DNA is TGTGCCAGCAGTTTGGGACACGGGGAGCAGTACTTC.

The chain uses TRBV4-1 and TRBJ2-3; D not certain. Germline V lookup: CDR1 MGHRA, CDR2 YSYEKL. The CDR3 covers 16 residues. V was clipped by 0 bases and J by 1 base, with 11 bases between them. CDR3 sequence: CASSQDEAAGTDTQYF. The CDR3 coding sequence is TGCGCCAGCAGCCAAGATGAGGCCGCTGGCACAGATACGCAGTATTTT.

This chain uses TRBV21-1 with TRBJ2-7; TRBD2, the D gene given by the table, was not confirmed from the DNA. TRBV21-1 is a pseudogene locus. The CDR3 has 16 residues. Here the CDR3 DNA reads TGTGCCAGCAGCAAACACGAGCTAGCGGCGTACTACGAGCAGTACTTC. Translated: CASSKHELAAYYEQYF.

The V and J genes are TRBV27 and TRBJ2-7; 12 bases agree with TRBD2. Germline V gene sequence: CDR1 MNHEY, CDR2 SMNVEV (reference sequence). V dropped 2 bases and J dropped 2; count of bases not matched to a gene: 7. CDR3 length: 17 amino acids. CDR3 coding DNA: TGTGCCAGCAGTTTAGCTATGACTAGCGGGAGCCCCTACGAGCAGTACTTC. It codes for CASSLAMTSGSPYEQYF.

This chain joins TRBV20-1 and TRBJ1-5; D ambiguous. V was clipped by 3 bases and J by 4 bases, with 13 bases between them. The CDR3 covers 14 residues. Per germline, CDR1 DFQATT and CDR2 SNEGSKA (reference sequence). CDR3 in amino acids: CSASGFQANQPQHF. The CDR3 bases are TGCAGTGCTAGTGGATTTCAGGCGAATCAGCCCCAGCATTTT.

The chain recombines TRBV7-9 with TRBJ2-6; maybe TRBD2 (6 bases). The CDR3 has 16 residues. The V and J ends lost 5 bases and 1 base respectively, with 12 bases between them. Germline-derived CDR1 and CDR2 are SEHNR and FQNEAQ (reference sequence). The CDR3 DNA reads as TGTGCCAGCAGCCCACGGGGGAGATCTGGGGCCAACGTCCTGACTTTC. Its translation: CASSPRGRSGANVLTF. The variable domain in full, completed from reference TRBV7-9 and TRBJ2-6, reads DTGVSQNPRHKITKRGQNVTFRCDPISEHNRLYWYRQTLGQGPEFLTYFQNEAQLEKSRLLSDRFSAERPKGSFSTLEIQRTEQGDSAMYLCASSPRGRSGANVLTFGAGSRLTVL.

This chain uses TRBV6-5 with TRBJ1-1, with unresolved D. The CDR3 covers 14 residues. Germline V gene lookup returns CDR1 MNHEY and CDR2 SVGAGI. Trimming stripped 2 bases from V and 5 bases from J, with 12 bases between. The CDR3 protein is CASSYLGRRTEAFF. CDR3 DNA sequence: TGTGCCAGCAGTTACCTGGGGAGGAGGACTGAAGCTTTCTTT.

This chain links TRBV7-9 with TRBJ2-7; D is perhaps TRBD2 (6 bases). The CDR3 sequence is 19 residues long. V lost 0 bases, J lost 6 bases, and 27 bases lay in between. Germline assignment: CDR1 SEHNR and CDR2 FQNEAQ (reference sequence). The CDR3 sequence: CASSLARREGGIIPLEQYF. The CDR3, as DNA: TGTGCCAGCAGCTTAGCTAGGAGGGAAGGCGGGATAATCCCTCTCGAGCAGTACTTC.

V is TRBV19 and J is TRBJ2-1; D gene unclear. This CDR3 is 15 amino acids long. V was pared by 3 bases and J by 4 bases, with 13 bases between. CDR1 is LNHDA, CDR2 SQIVND, per germline (reference sequence). The CDR3 loop reads CASSIGFRGYNEQFF. The CDR3 DNA is TGTGCCAGTAGTATCGGGTTCCGAGGATACAATGAGCAGTTCTTC.

This chain connects TRBV3-1 (or the pseudogene TRBV3-2) to TRBJ2-3; 7 bases map to TRBD2. J was trimmed by 4 bases and V by 0 bases; bases with no gene match: 7. CDR1 and CDR2 (germline): LGHDT, YNNKEL (reference sequence). The CDR3 contains 16 residues. Here the CDR3 DNA reads TGTGCCAGCAGCCAAGATCGGCGGGAGTTATCAGATACGCAGTATTTT. Residues: CASSQDRRELSDTQYF.

This clone was seen once. The chain uses TRBV29-1 and TRBJ2-7; TRBD1 matches at 8 bases. Germline V gives CDR1 SQVTM, CDR2 ANQGSEA. With 1 base clipped from V and 5 bases from J, the junction kept 7 bases outside the gene matches. The CDR3 consists of 14 residues. CDR3: CSVEALTGVHEQYF. CDR3 nucleotide sequence: TGCAGCGTTGAAGCCTTGACAGGGGTCCACGAGCAGTACTTC.

The chain joins TRBV19 to TRBJ2-1; 7 nucleotides match TRBD2. The CDR3 has 11 residues. Germline V gene lookup returns CDR1 LNHDA and CDR2 SQIVND (reference sequence). The V gene end was trimmed by 10 bases and the J gene end by 12 bases; junction bases not matched to a gene: 9. The CDR3: CATLSGGRQFF. As DNA, the CDR3 is TGTGCCACCCTCTCCGGCGGGAGGCAGTTCTTC.

V usage is TRBV28 and J usage is TRBJ1-6; no clear D. Looked up from germline, CDR1 is MDHEN and CDR2 is SYDVKM. V gave up 1 base and J gave up 0 bases, with 7 bases separating them. CDR3 length: 16 residues. CDR3 nucleotides: TGTGCCAGCAGTTTATCAAGGAGCTCCTATAATTCACCCCTCCACTTT. Its protein is CASSLSRSSYNSPLHF.

This chain connects TRBV15 to TRBJ2-7, with 8 bases lining up with TRBD1. Germline loops: CDR1 LNHNV, CDR2 YYDKDF (reference sequence). The CDR3 extends over 17 amino acids. Losses at the gene ends were 2 bases for V and 0 bases for J; bases not matched to a gene: 9. As DNA, the CDR3 is TGTGCCACCAGCAGACCCAGGGGGCAGGGGGTCTCCTACGAGCAGTACTTC. It codes for CATSRPRGQGVSYEQYF.

Of note for this clone: A junction end diverges from the germline sequence, so it may reflect a read error. The chain combines TRBV9 with TRBJ1-4; a possible D gene is TRBD1 (6 bases). The length of the CDR3 is 20 residues. Germline V gene data show CDR1 as SGDLS and CDR2 as YYNGEE. CDR3 region: CASSVGLGQPFPATNEKLLF. CDR3 sequence (DNA): TGTGCCAGCAGCGTAGGTCTAGGACAGCCATTCCCTGCAACTAATGAAAAACTGCTTTTT.

The genes are TRBV4-1 and TRBJ2-3; no clear D gene. With 1 base removed from V and 2 bases from J, the gap between germline ends came to 7 bases. CDR1 is MGHRA, CDR2 YSYEKL, per germline. The length of the CDR3 is 14 residues. The CDR3: CASSQVGPTDTQYF. Written as DNA, the CDR3 is TGCGCCAGCAGCCAAGTGGGCCCCACAGATACGCAGTATTTT.